The 15 T cell receptor beta chains presented below share a single source sample, sequenced in a study of blood T cell repertoires in COVID-19. This table comes from immunoSEQ multiplex PCR, and its TCRdb copy is limited to in-frame clones, with some not included. The table lists about 42,000 clones, around 90% of them singletons, with about 0.36% in the top ten. Sequencing was done on a sample of peripheral blood. These receptors originate from a human donor in a cohort sampled during active COVID-19.

This rearrangement joins TRBV5-1 to TRBJ1-1; D is possibly TRBD1 (5 bases). CDR3 size: 14 residues. Germline V gene sequence: CDR1 SGHRS, CDR2 YFSETQ. V gave up 2 bases and J gave up 11 bases, with 19 bases separating them. The CDR3 spells CASSFSIDIRVAFF. CDR3 DNA: TGCGCCAGCAGCTTCTCGATCGATATCAGGGTTGCTTTCTTT.

The rearrangement joins TRBV7-8 to TRBJ1-1; possible D gene TRBD1, 5 bases. In germline, CDR1 is SGHVS, CDR2 FQNEAQ. This CDR3 is built from 13 residues. Trimming shortened V by 3 bases and J by 4 bases, and 9 bases separated the two germline ends. Written as DNA, the CDR3 is TGTGCCAGCAGCTTCCAGGGCCCCACTGAAGCTTTCTTT. As protein: CASSFQGPTEAFF.

V gene TRBV6-5 combines with J gene TRBJ1-5; no firm D call. The CDR3 consists of 14 residues. Trimming pared 6 bases from V and 0 bases from J, leaving 9 bases between. From germline, CDR1 is MNHEY and CDR2 SVGAGI. CDR3 bases: TGTGCCAGCAGCCGAGGAAGTAGCAATCAGCCCCAGCATTTT. Translation gives CASSRGSSNQPQHF.

The gene calls are TRBV5-5 and TRBJ1-5; D is uncertain. The length of the CDR3 is 16 residues. Germline V lookup: CDR1 SGHKS, CDR2 YYEKEE (reference sequence). V was shortened by 0 bases and J by 7 bases, with 17 bases between the two germline ends. DNA of the CDR3: TGTGCCAGCAGCTTGGCTAGCTCGGCAGCCGTACAGCCCCAGCATTTT. Protein product: CASSLASSAAVQPQHF. Full variable domain (remainder filled in from reference TRBV5-5 and TRBJ1-5): DAGVTQSPTHLIKTRGQQVTLRCSPISGHKSVSWYQQVLGQGPQFIFQYYEKEERGRGNFPDRFSARQFPNYSSELNVNALLLGDSALYLCASSLASSAAVQPQHFGDGTRLSIL.

The gene calls are TRBV5-4 and TRBJ2-7; the match to TRBD1 covers 7 bases. Germline lookup yields CDR1 SGHNT and CDR2 YYREEE (reference sequence). This CDR3 region has 14 residues. V gave up 1 base and J gave up 2 bases; unmatched junction bases: 3. CDR3 sequence: CASSLSGQPYEQYF. The CDR3 DNA reads as TGTGCCAGCAGCTTGTCGGGACAGCCCTACGAGCAGTACTTC. The whole variable domain, remainder taken from reference TRBV5-4 and TRBJ2-7, is ETGVTQSPTHLIKTRGQQVTLRCSSQSGHNTVSWYQQALGQGPQFIFQYYREEENGRGNFPPRFSGLQFPNYSSELNVNALELDDSALYLCASSLSGQPYEQYFGPGTRLTVT.

The CDR3 region is CASSQVGRGRGEQYF. The CDR3 bases are TGTGCCAGCAGCCAAGTGGGCAGGGGGCGAGGGGAGCAGTACTTC. The rearrangement uses TRBV3-1 (or the pseudogene TRBV3-2) and TRBJ2-7; 8 bases fit TRBD1. The CDR3 runs 15 residues. J was trimmed by 7 bases and V by 1 base; bases with no gene match: 9. Germline V gives CDR1 LGHDT, CDR2 YNNKEL (reference sequence).

The DNA for the CDR3 is TGTGCCAGCACATATACCGGACAGGTCTATGGCTACACCTTC. Amino acids: CASTYTGQVYGYTF. The chain carries TRBV28 and TRBJ1-2; 7 bases are a match to TRBD1. Germline-derived CDR1 and CDR2 are MDHEN and SYDVKM. V dropped 7 bases and J dropped 4; count of bases not matched to a gene: 9. The CDR3 totals 14 residues.

The chain has TRBV12-3 or TRBV12-4 and TRBJ2-7; D is perhaps TRBD1 (7 bases). Trimming left V 8 bases short and J 5 bases short, with 16 bases between. This CDR3 spans 13 amino acids. CDR3 sequence (DNA): TGTGCCAGCCAGGGGGGCCGGTGGCACGAGCAGTACTTC. Its translation: CASQGGRWHEQYF.

The V and J genes are TRBV19 and TRBJ1-1, with D possibly TRBD1 on 6 matching bases. Trimming stripped 5 bases from V and 7 bases from J, with 20 bases between. Germline V CDR1 and CDR2: LNHDA, SQIVND (reference sequence). The length of the CDR3 is 15 residues. The CDR3 reads CASSEQGALGSEAFF. The DNA for the CDR3 is TGTGCCAGTAGTGAACAGGGAGCACTGGGGAGTGAAGCTTTCTTT.

The chain links TRBV15 to TRBJ1-4; 8 nucleotides match TRBD1. The germline gives CDR1 LNHNV, CDR2 YYDKDF (reference sequence). The CDR3 length is 15 residues. Germline trimming cut 3 bases from V and 8 bases from J; bases unmatched to any gene: 8. This CDR3 is CATSRPGTGFEKLFF. CDR3 in DNA: TGTGCCACCAGCAGGCCCGGGACAGGTTTCGAAAAACTGTTTTTT. Filled out from reference TRBV15 and TRBJ1-4, the complete variable domain reads DAMVIQNPRYQVTQFGKPVTLSCSQTLNHNVMYWYQQKSSQAPKLLFHYYDKDFNNEADTPDNFQSRRPNTSFCFLDIRSPGLGDTAMYLCATSRPGTGFEKLFFGSGTQLSVL.

The chain couples TRBV27 to TRBJ1-2; D perhaps matches TRBD1 (5 bases). V lost 4 bases to trimming and J lost 3 bases, with 15 bases between them. This CDR3 comprises 15 residues. The germline gives CDR1 MNHEY, CDR2 SMNVEV (reference sequence). Here the CDR3 DNA reads TGTGCCAGCAGTTCTTTTATCAGGGCCGACTATGGCTACACCTTC. Residues: CASSSFIRADYGYTF.

The chain uses TRBV4-1 and TRBJ1-1, with 11 bases fitting TRBD1. Losses at the gene ends were 4 bases for V and 6 bases for J; bases not matched to a gene: 4. The germline V gene encodes CDR1 MGHRA and CDR2 YSYEKL. The CDR3 runs to 14 residues. DNA for the CDR3: TGCGCCAGCAGCCCAGGACAGGGGGCCGCTGAAGCTTTCTTT. Protein sequence: CASSPGQGAAEAFF.

The V gene is TRBV5-4, the J gene TRBJ1-4; tentatively, D is TRBD1 (6 bases). Trimming took 4 bases from V and 3 from J, leaving 10 bases between them. CDR3 length: 14 amino acids. Germline V gene sequence: CDR1 SGHNT, CDR2 YYREEE (reference sequence). The CDR3 DNA sequence: TGTGCCAGCAGCCCCGACAGGCCTAATGAAAAACTGTTTTTT. It is translated as CASSPDRPNEKLFF.

This sequence joins TRBV18 and TRBJ2-5, with D possibly being TRBD1 (6 bases). The CDR3 spans 16 residues. Germline V gene sequence: CDR1 KGHSH, CDR2 LQKENI. Trimming cost V 6 bases and J 4 bases, with 21 bases left between them. In DNA form, the CDR3 reads TGTGCCAGCTCCCACAAGAAGAACAGGGAGCTAGAGACCCAGTACTTC. It encodes CASSHKKNRELETQYF. Drawing the rest from reference TRBV18 and TRBJ2-5, the complete variable domain is NAGVMQNPRHLVRRRGQEARLRCSPMKGHSHVYWYRQLPEEGLKFMVYLQKENIIDESGMPKERFSAEFPKEGPSILRIQQVVRGDSAAYFCASSHKKNRELETQYFGPGTRLLVL.

V and J are TRBV29-1 and TRBJ2-7, with D possibly being TRBD1 (5 bases). Trimming removed 6 bases from V and 2 bases from J, with 14 bases in between. The CDR3 runs 13 residues. The germline CDR1 and CDR2 sequences are SQVTM and ANQGSEA. The CDR3 DNA reads TGCAGCGTGGCCGCAGGGTTGACCTACGAGCAGTACTTC. It is translated as CSVAAGLTYEQYF.